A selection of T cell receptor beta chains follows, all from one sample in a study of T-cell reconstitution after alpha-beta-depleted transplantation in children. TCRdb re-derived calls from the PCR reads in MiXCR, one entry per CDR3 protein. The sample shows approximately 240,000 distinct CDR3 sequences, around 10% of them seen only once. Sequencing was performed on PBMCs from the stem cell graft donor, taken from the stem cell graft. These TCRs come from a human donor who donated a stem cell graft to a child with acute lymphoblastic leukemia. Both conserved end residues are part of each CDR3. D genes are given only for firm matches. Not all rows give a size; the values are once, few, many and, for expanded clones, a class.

cdr3_nt: TGTGCCAGCGAGGTAGCCAACGGGGAGCTGTTTTTT; cdr3_aa: CASEVANGELFF; v_call: TRBV25-1; clone_size: NA; j_call: TRBJ2-2; d_call: NA
cdr3_nt: TGTGCCAGCAGTTACGGTACCCCGGAGACCCAGTACTTC; cdr3_aa: CASSYGTPETQYF; v_call: TRBV6-5; clone_size: NA; j_call: TRBJ2-5; d_call: NA
cdr3_nt: TGTGCCAGCAGCCAAGATATTGGTGCAGTCATGAACACTGAAGCTTTCTTT; cdr3_aa: CASSQDIGAVMNTEAFF; v_call: TRBV14; clone_size: few; j_call: TRBJ1-1; d_call: NA
cdr3_nt: TGTGCCAGCAGCCCGCCCCCCCGGGTTGCGGCTAACTATGGCTACACCTTC; cdr3_aa: CASSPPPRVAANYGYTF; v_call: TRBV7-9; clone_size: few; j_call: TRBJ1-2; d_call: NA
cdr3_nt: TGTGCCGGTAGGGGACGCCCGAATCAGCCCCAGCATTTT; cdr3_aa: CAGRGRPNQPQHF; v_call: TRBV6-1; clone_size: few; j_call: TRBJ1-5; d_call: NA
cdr3_nt: TGCAGTGCTACCTACGTAGGGGGGTACGAATCGAATACGCAGTATTTT; cdr3_aa: CSATYVGGYESNTQYF; v_call: TRBV20-1; clone_size: many; j_call: TRBJ2-3; d_call: NA
cdr3_nt: TGTGCCAGCAGTTCCCGGGGACAGGGGGCGTGGAACACCTTC; cdr3_aa: CASSSRGQGAWNTF; v_call: TRBV12-3/TRBV12-4; clone_size: many; j_call: TRBJ1-2; d_call: TRBD1
cdr3_nt: TGTGCCAGCAGCCCGACAGGGGCCAAGTACGAGCAGTACTTC; cdr3_aa: CASSPTGAKYEQYF; v_call: TRBV13; clone_size: few; j_call: TRBJ2-7; d_call: TRBD1
cdr3_nt: TGTGCCATCAGCGAGCGTCCGAACACCGGGGAGCTGTTTTTT; cdr3_aa: CAISERPNTGELFF; v_call: TRBV10-3; clone_size: NA; j_call: TRBJ2-2; d_call: NA
cdr3_nt: TGCAGTGCTAAGGGGACCGCTCCCTACGAGCAGTACTTC; cdr3_aa: CSAKGTAPYEQYF; v_call: TRBV20-1; clone_size: NA; j_call: TRBJ2-7; d_call: NA
cdr3_nt: TGCAGTGCTAGAGCCAACCCGGGGGCTTTTGGCTACACCTTC; cdr3_aa: CSARANPGAFGYTF; v_call: TRBV20-1; clone_size: NA; j_call: TRBJ1-2; d_call: NA
cdr3_nt: TGTGCCAGCAACAACGAAGGCTACACCTTC; cdr3_aa: CASNNEGYTF; v_call: TRBV28; clone_size: NA; j_call: TRBJ1-2; d_call: NA
cdr3_nt: TGTGCCAGCAGTTTAGGCAGCTCAGTGACCTACGAGCAGTACTTC; cdr3_aa: CASSLGSSVTYEQYF; v_call: TRBV12-3/TRBV12-4; clone_size: few; j_call: TRBJ2-7; d_call: NA
cdr3_nt: TGTGCCAGCAGTGAAAGGCCCCCGGGGAGCTCCTACAATGAGCAGTTCTTC; cdr3_aa: CASSERPPGSSYNEQFF; v_call: TRBV2; clone_size: few; j_call: TRBJ2-1; d_call: NA
cdr3_nt: TGTGCCAGCAGCCAAACGTCCGATCCCCAGTACTTC; cdr3_aa: CASSQTSDPQYF; v_call: TRBV3-1; clone_size: many; j_call: TRBJ2-5; d_call: NA
cdr3_nt: TGCGCCAGCAGCTCGGGCCGGGTAGCGTTGAGGGGCGAGCAGTACTTC; cdr3_aa: CASSSGRVALRGEQYF; v_call: TRBV5-1; clone_size: NA; j_call: TRBJ2-7; d_call: NA
cdr3_nt: TGCAGCGTTGAAACGGCAGACGCCTACGAGCAGTACTTC; cdr3_aa: CSVETADAYEQYF; v_call: TRBV29-1; clone_size: NA; j_call: TRBJ2-7; d_call: NA
cdr3_nt: TGTGCCAGCAGTTCCGGGTCCGACCAAGTGCCCCAGCATTTT; cdr3_aa: CASSSGSDQVPQHF; v_call: TRBV12-3/TRBV12-4; clone_size: NA; j_call: TRBJ1-5; d_call: NA
cdr3_nt: TGTGCCAGCAGTGCGCCAAGTACGCAGTATTTT; cdr3_aa: CASSAPSTQYF; v_call: TRBV6-1; clone_size: many; j_call: TRBJ2-3; d_call: NA
cdr3_nt: TGTGCCATCAGGGATAGGGACGGAGAGAACGGCTCTCCCGAGACCCAGTACTTC; cdr3_aa: CAIRDRDGENGSPETQYF; v_call: TRBV10-3; clone_size: many; j_call: TRBJ2-5; d_call: NA
cdr3_nt: TGTGCCAGCAGTGAAGACAGGGGGGAACAGCCCCAGCATTTT; cdr3_aa: CASSEDRGEQPQHF; v_call: TRBV2; clone_size: NA; j_call: TRBJ1-5; d_call: TRBD1
cdr3_nt: TGTGCCAGCAGCGCCTTTTGGACTAGCGGGGGGGCGAATACGCAGTATTTT; cdr3_aa: CASSAFWTSGGANTQYF; v_call: TRBV11-2; clone_size: few; j_call: TRBJ2-3; d_call: TRBD2
cdr3_nt: TGTGCCAGCTCACCTCTAGAGGGCTACACCTTC; cdr3_aa: CASSPLEGYTF; v_call: TRBV18; clone_size: NA; j_call: TRBJ1-2; d_call: NA
cdr3_nt: TGTGCCAGCACCCCTGGAGGGACTAACTATGGCTACACCTTC; cdr3_aa: CASTPGGTNYGYTF; v_call: TRBV7-2; clone_size: many; j_call: TRBJ1-2; d_call: NA
cdr3_nt: TGCAGTGCTAGAGAAGGGGTCTCGAACACTGAAGCTTTCTTT; cdr3_aa: CSAREGVSNTEAFF; v_call: TRBV20-1; clone_size: many; j_call: TRBJ1-1; d_call: NA
cdr3_nt: TGCGCCAGCAGCTTGGCGACGGGGGTGACAGATACGCAGTATTTT; cdr3_aa: CASSLATGVTDTQYF; v_call: TRBV5-1; clone_size: many; j_call: TRBJ2-3; d_call: NA
cdr3_nt: TGTGCCAGCAACGGGGGTACAGACTATGGCTACACCTTC; cdr3_aa: CASNGGTDYGYTF; v_call: TRBV7-9; clone_size: few; j_call: TRBJ1-2; d_call: NA